This T cell receptor (beta chain) was sequenced during a study of CD8 T cells in ankylosing spondylitis (dated by TCRdb to 2017 to 2019). Context from the whole study: The study profiled T cell receptor beta repertoires in healthy donors and ankylosing spondylitis patients to find disease-linked TCR variants. The whole study cohort included over a hundred healthy donors and 20 to 25 ankylosing spondylitis patients. Peripheral blood was sampled, and synovial fluid was also collected from ankylosing spondylitis patients.

Synovial fluid samples were matched to blood samples from the same ankylosing spondylitis patients. The germline ends are 20 bases apart after V is trimmed by 5 bases and J by 1 base. CDR1 is given as SGHAT and CDR2 as FQNNGV, both from the germline V gene. The CDR3 numbers 17 residues from cysteine through phenylalanine. Only the CDR3 DNA is retained, 51 bases long and in frame from the first base. Study-wide conclusions, independent of this receptor: Blood from ankylosing spondylitis patients appeared to be characterized by a TCR beta motif composed of several highly homologous amino acid variants. According to the report, matched synovial fluid samples from ankylosing spondylitis patients were significantly enriched for the disease-linked clones. Some TCR beta motif variants had previously been reported in synovial fluid and blood of reactive arthritis patients, which suggested common disease-initiation mechanisms. In peripheral blood, the disease-linked clones were found at relatively low frequencies and had a CD8+ phenotype.

In its sample, this clonotype was seen a few times. The target of this receptor is not known. Qualities for individual bases were not recorded, and no much larger clone is one base off. Sequencing instrument: Illumina HiSeq 2500. TCR beta libraries were prepared by quantitative 5'-RACE with molecular barcodes. As for how the authors treated the data: Disease-linked TCR variants were identified with a new computational method built on a probabilistic model of VDJ rearrangement. TCRdb's own reprocessing of the public reads used fastp at Q25 and MiXCR and kept productive beta chains. Here each entry gathers all rows of one CDR3 protein and keeps the most common genes and DNA. The V and J calls shown here were made by TCRdb, not taken from the authors' results. Across this sample there are roughly 140,000 distinct CDR3 sequences, with under 45% seen only once. Jointly, the top ten make up about 15% of the sample.

The chain was built from TRBV11-2 and TRBJ2-5, with TRBD2 as a weak D call on 6 bases. The TCR originated in a male donor with ankylosing spondylitis. The source material was synovial fluid, either unsorted or a sorted T cell fraction (not recorded which). DNA sequence: TGTGCCAGCAGCCCGGGGACTTTCGAGCCCCCCCAAGAGACCCAGTACTTC. Translated, it reads CASSPGTFEPPQETQYF. The CDR3 plus the reference TRBV11-2 and TRBJ2-5 genes for the other parts give the full variable domain: EAGVAQSPRYKIIEKRQSVAFWCNPISGHATLYWYQQILGQGPKLLIQFQNNGVVDDSQLPKDRFSAERLKGVDSTLKIQPAKLEDSAVYLCASSPGTFEPPQETQYFGPGTRLLVL.